The T cell receptor (beta chain) under discussion was sequenced for a study of shared clonotypes between healthy human individuals. Study outcomes and limitations: Non-shared clonotypes showed lower generation probabilities than clonotypes common to all four donors. A limitation of the genetic and exposure-history diversity represented arose from few donors.

Remarks on this clone: The antigen is unknown.

Unmatched junction bases numbered 8, after V lost 5 bases and J lost 0 bases. This CDR3 has 16 residues. Germline loops: CDR1 MNHEY, CDR2 SMNVEV (reference sequence). Naive CD8 cells lacked CD45RO, underwent positive selection for CCR7 and left out terminally differentiated effector memory CD45RA+ cells. The donor cohort consisted entirely of Caucasian adults residing in Nashville, Tennessee. Some clones are missing from TCRdb's copy, which holds only in-frame ones; the method was immunoSEQ multiplex PCR. This sample has hundreds of thousands of clones, with more than 85% found just once. The genes are TRBV27 and TRBJ2-3, with 7 bases identical to TRBD2. The sequence was obtained from a man aged 25-40 years in good health. The sequenced sample consisted of naive CD8+ T cells sorted from blood. The chain's CDR3 is CASSPLRAGSTDTQYF. In DNA form, the CDR3 reads TGTGCCAGCAGTCCCCTGAGAGCGGGGAGCACAGATACGCAGTATTTT.